This paragraph reports one TCR beta chain. The source material, RNA transcripts, was used to amplify TCR beta CDR3 regions. First-round RT-PCR with HTBI primers amplified the TCR CDR3 region. One entry per CDR3 protein results from TCRdb running MiXCR on the multiplex PCR reads. The sample consists of some 510,000 distinct CDR3 sequences, 40% to 55% of them appearing once. The sample comes from a study of T cells in Graves' hyperthyroidism and ophthalmopathy. Trimming cost V 5 bases and J 8 bases, with 18 bases left between them. Germline V gene data show CDR1 as MDHEN and CDR2 as SYDVKM. CDR3 size: 15 residues.

The TCR comes from a woman between 18 and 30 years old with Graves' hyperthyroidism. The chain has TRBV28 and TRBJ1-4; tentative D call: TRBD1 (5 bases). The sequencing input was peripheral blood or thyroid tissue (not recorded which). The CDR3: CASSVGKWGLEKLFF. CDR3 sequence (DNA): TGTGCCAGCAGTGTAGGCAAGTGGGGGTTGGAAAAACTGTTTTTT.